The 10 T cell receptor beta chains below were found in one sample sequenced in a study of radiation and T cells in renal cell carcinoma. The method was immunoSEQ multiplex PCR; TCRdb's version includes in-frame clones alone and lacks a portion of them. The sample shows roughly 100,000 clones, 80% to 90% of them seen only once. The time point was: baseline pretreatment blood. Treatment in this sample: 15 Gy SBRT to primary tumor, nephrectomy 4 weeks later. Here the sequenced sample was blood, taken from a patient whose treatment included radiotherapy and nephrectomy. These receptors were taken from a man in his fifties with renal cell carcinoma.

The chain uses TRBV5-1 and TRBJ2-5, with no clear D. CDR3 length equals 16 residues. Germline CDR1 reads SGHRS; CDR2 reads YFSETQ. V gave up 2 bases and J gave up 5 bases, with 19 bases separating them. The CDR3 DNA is TGCGCCAGCAGCTTAGTAGTAGGAGAGGACGTCGAGACCCAGTACTTC. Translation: CASSLVVGEDVETQYF.

CDR3 nucleotides: TGTGCCAGCTCACCACCCGGGACAGGGAATGAAAAACTGTTTTTT. Its protein is CASSPPGTGNEKLFF. The chain couples TRBV18 to TRBJ1-4; 9 bases agree with TRBD1. The CDR3 sequence is 15 residues long. Looked up from germline, CDR1 is KGHSH and CDR2 is LQKENI. The trim removed 0 bases at V and 5 bases at J, leaving 1 base unmatched. The variable domain in full, completed from reference TRBV18 and TRBJ1-4, reads NAGVMQNPRHLVRRRGQEARLRCSPMKGHSHVYWYRQLPEEGLKFMVYLQKENIIDESGMPKERFSAEFPKEGPSILRIQQVVRGDSAAYFCASSPPGTGNEKLFFGSGTQLSVL.

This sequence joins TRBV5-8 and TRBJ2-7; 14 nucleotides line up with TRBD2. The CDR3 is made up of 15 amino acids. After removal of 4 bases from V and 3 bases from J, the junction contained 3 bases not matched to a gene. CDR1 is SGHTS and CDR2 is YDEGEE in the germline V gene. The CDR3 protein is CASSLGLAGDYEQYF. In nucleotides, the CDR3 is TGTGCCAGCAGCCTGGGACTAGCGGGAGACTACGAGCAGTACTTC.

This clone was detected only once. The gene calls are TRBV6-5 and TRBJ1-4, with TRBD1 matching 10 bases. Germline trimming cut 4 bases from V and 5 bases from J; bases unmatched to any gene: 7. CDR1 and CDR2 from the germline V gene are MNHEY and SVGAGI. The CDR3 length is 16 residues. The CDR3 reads CASSSPRDRGNEKLFF. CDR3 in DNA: TGTGCCAGCAGTTCTCCCCGGGACAGGGGAAATGAAAAACTGTTTTTT.

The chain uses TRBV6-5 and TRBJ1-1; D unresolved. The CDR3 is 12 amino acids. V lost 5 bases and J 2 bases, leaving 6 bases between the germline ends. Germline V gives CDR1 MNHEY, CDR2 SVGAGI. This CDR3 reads CASSLENTEAFF. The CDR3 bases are TGTGCCAGCAGTCTAGAAAACACTGAAGCTTTCTTT.

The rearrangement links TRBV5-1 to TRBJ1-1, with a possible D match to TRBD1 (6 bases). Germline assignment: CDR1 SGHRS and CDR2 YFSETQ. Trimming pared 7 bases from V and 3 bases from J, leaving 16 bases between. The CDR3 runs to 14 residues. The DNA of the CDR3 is TGCGCCAGCCGCGCCCTGGGGGCTGACACTGAAGCTTTCTTT. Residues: CASRALGADTEAFF.

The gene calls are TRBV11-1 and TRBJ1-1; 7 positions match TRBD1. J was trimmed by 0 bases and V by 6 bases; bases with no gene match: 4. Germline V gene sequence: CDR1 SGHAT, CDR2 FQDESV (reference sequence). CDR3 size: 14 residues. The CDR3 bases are TGTGCCAGCAGTCCGACAGGGCTGAACACTGAAGCTTTCTTT. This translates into CASSPTGLNTEAFF.

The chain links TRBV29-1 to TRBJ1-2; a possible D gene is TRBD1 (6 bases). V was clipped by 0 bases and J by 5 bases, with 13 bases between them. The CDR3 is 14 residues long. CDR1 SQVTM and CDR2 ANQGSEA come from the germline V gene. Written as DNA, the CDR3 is TGCAGCGTTGAAGAACCCGGGACACCTTATGGCTACACCTTC. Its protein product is CSVEEPGTPYGYTF. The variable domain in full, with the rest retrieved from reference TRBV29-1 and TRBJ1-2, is SAVISQKPSRDICQRGTSLTIQCQVDSQVTMMFWYRQQPGQSLTLIATANQGSEATYESGFVIDKFPISRPNLTFSTLTVSNMSPEDSSIYLCSVEEPGTPYGYTFGSGTRLTVV.

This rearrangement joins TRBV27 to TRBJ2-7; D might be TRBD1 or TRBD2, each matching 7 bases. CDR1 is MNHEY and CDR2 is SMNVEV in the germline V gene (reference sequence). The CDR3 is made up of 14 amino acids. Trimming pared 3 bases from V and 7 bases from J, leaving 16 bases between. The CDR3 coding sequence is TGTGCCAGCAGTTTCAGACCAGGGGGGGAAGAGCAGTACTTC. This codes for CASSFRPGGEEQYF.

CDR3 in DNA: TGTGCCAGCAGCTTCGACGCTCGAGGCAATGAGCAGTTCTTC. This translates into CASSFDARGNEQFF. The chain has TRBV7-2 and TRBJ2-1; D gene unclear. V dropped 3 bases and J dropped 6 bases, with 12 bases sitting between them. The CDR3 extends over 14 amino acids. Germline V gives CDR1 SGHTA, CDR2 FQGNSA.